The 10 T cell receptor beta chains below were found in one sample sequenced in a study of identical twins' blood T cells. TCRdb re-called the 5' RACE reads through MiXCR, storing one row per CDR3 protein. The table includes fewer than 450,000 distinct CDR3 sequences, 28% detected once. Sequencing input: PBMCs. The receptor source for this set is a woman aged 18 to 55 in good health.

The rearrangement links TRBV20-1 to TRBJ2-1, with D possibly being TRBD1 or TRBD2 (5 bases each). The germline V and J ends were trimmed by 3 bases and 7 bases, with 13 bases remaining between them. From germline, CDR1 is DFQATT and CDR2 SNEGSKA (reference sequence). This CDR3 region has 13 residues. The CDR3 DNA sequence: TGCAGTGCTAGGGACACGGGATTGAATGAGCAGTTCTTC. This codes for CSARDTGLNEQFF.

V and J are TRBV7-2 and TRBJ2-1, with 11 bases matching TRBD2. This CDR3 comprises 15 residues. Trimming took 3 bases from V and 4 from J; bases not matched to a gene: 2. CDR1 SGHTA and CDR2 FQGNSA come from the germline V gene. The chain's CDR3 is CASSFSGRGYNEQFF. CDR3 in DNA: TGTGCCAGCAGCTTTAGCGGGAGGGGGTACAATGAGCAGTTCTTC.

The chain uses TRBV20-1 and TRBJ2-1, with TRBD2 matching over 9 bases. The CDR3 length is 13 residues. The J segment lost 8 bases and the V segment lost 5 bases, leaving 7 bases of the junction unmatched. The V gene's germline CDR1 is DFQATT and CDR2 SNEGSKA (reference sequence). The CDR3 loop reads CSAPRTSVYEQFF. The CDR3 DNA follows: TGCAGTGCTCCCAGGACTAGCGTATATGAGCAGTTCTTC.

This clonotype was detected only a few times. The V gene is TRBV5-1, the J gene TRBJ1-1; weak D call: TRBD1 (6 bases). CDR1 and CDR2 (germline): SGHRS, YFSETQ. V was trimmed by 6 bases and J by 0 bases, leaving 12 bases between them. This CDR3 is 14 amino acids long. The DNA for the CDR3 is TGCGCCAGCAAAGGACAGTCCATGAACACTGAAGCTTTCTTT. Its protein is CASKGQSMNTEAFF.

The chain couples TRBV6-6 to TRBJ2-3; possible D gene TRBD2, 6 bases. V lost 1 base and J lost 3, with 17 bases in between. The germline V gene has CDR1 MNHNY and CDR2 SVGAGI (reference sequence). The CDR3 sequence is 17 residues long. CDR3 in amino acids: CASSYFLTGGKTDTQYF. As DNA, the CDR3 is TGTGCCAGCAGTTACTTCTTGACTGGAGGGAAAACAGATACGCAGTATTTT.

The J gene is TRBJ1-2, the V gene TRBV9; possibly TRBD1 for D (6 bases). Trimming pared 3 bases from V and 4 bases from J, leaving 10 bases between. CDR3 length: 13 residues. Germline CDR1 reads SGDLS; CDR2 reads YYNGEE. CDR3 amino acids: CASSGGAFYGYTF. The CDR3 DNA reads as TGTGCCAGCAGCGGGGGGGCATTCTATGGCTACACCTTC.

As to this clonotype: A read error likely explains this, since a far larger clone differs by one base. The chain is built from TRBV11-1 and TRBJ1-1, with 8 bases that match TRBD1. The germline V gene encodes CDR1 SGHAT and CDR2 FQDESV (reference sequence). This CDR3 is 13 amino acids long. The CDR3 region is CASSRDRNTETFF. The CDR3 DNA reads as TGTGCCAGCAGCCGGGACAGGAACACTGAAACTTTCTTT.

The genes are TRBV15 and TRBJ2-7, with a tentative D call TRBD1 (6 bases). CDR3 length equals 11 residues. Per the germline V gene, CDR1 is LNHNV and CDR2 is YYDKDF (reference sequence). V was clipped by 4 bases and J by 5 bases, with 6 bases between them. The DNA for the CDR3 is TGTGCCACCAGCAACAGGGACGAGCAGTACTTC. Its protein product is CATSNRDEQYF.

This clonotype was seen more than once but under ten times. The V and J genes are TRBV7-2 and TRBJ2-1; a possible D gene is TRBD2 (6 bases). This CDR3 region has 15 residues. Trimming took 5 bases from V and 2 from J, leaving 13 bases between them. In germline, CDR1 is SGHTA, CDR2 FQGNSA. This CDR3 is CASSRRERAYNEQFF. As DNA, the CDR3 is TGTGCCAGCAGCAGAAGGGAGCGGGCCTACAATGAGCAGTTCTTC. Supplemented by reference TRBV7-2 and TRBJ2-1, the full variable domain reads GAGVSQSPSNKVTEKGKDVELRCDPISGHTALYWYRQSLGQGLEFLIYFQGNSAPDKSGLPSDRFSAERTGGSVSTLTIQRTQQEDSAVYLCASSRRERAYNEQFFGPGTRLTVL.

The V and J genes are TRBV6-1 and TRBJ1-1; D ambiguous. The V and J ends lost 7 bases and 1 base respectively, with 10 bases between them. The CDR3 runs to 13 residues. Germline lookup yields CDR1 MNHNS and CDR2 SASEGT. The CDR3 DNA follows: TGTGCCAGCAATCCCTTAAGGAACACTGAAGCTTTCTTT. Amino acids: CASNPLRNTEAFF.